This TCR beta chain was profiled in a study of shared clonotypes between healthy human individuals. Adult Caucasians living in Nashville, Tennessee made up all of the donors. A CD45RA-negative memory subset and a CD45RA+ naive subset were separated from the CD4+ cells. Replicate sorted-subset PCRs were loaded with 150 to 200 ng DNA, about 30,000 T cell genomes. TCRdb's copy holds only in-frame clones and misses some; the assay was immunoSEQ multiplex PCR. The repertoire has millions of clones, about 92% of them found once; the top ten carry 0.11% to 0.15%. The CDR3 loop spans 18 amino acids. The germline V gene encodes CDR1 LNHNV and CDR2 YYDKDF (reference sequence). Deletions cut 5 bases from V and 0 bases from J, with 17 bases between.

The V and J genes are TRBV15 and TRBJ2-6; perhaps TRBD1 as D (5 bases). This clonotype originated in a man aged 18 to 29 in good health. Source material: naive CD4+ T cells sorted from blood. Subset defined: CD45RA+ positively selected. CDR3 nucleotides: TGTGCCACCAGCTCCATTAGAAAGGGGTTCTCTGGGGCCAACGTCCTGACTTTC. Translating gives CATSSIRKGFSGANVLTF. Filled out from reference TRBV15 and TRBJ2-6, the complete variable domain reads DAMVIQNPRYQVTQFGKPVTLSCSQTLNHNVMYWYQQKSSQAPKLLFHYYDKDFNNEADTPDNFQSRRPNTSFCFLDIRSPGLGDTAMYLCATSSIRKGFSGANVLTFGAGSRLTVL.